This TCR beta chain appears in the sequencing data of a study of brain metastases from non-small cell lung cancer. Regarding the study as a whole: Expanded T-cell clones appeared in around 68% of brain metastases over primaries. Fewer infiltrating T cells were found in brain metastases than primaries. TCR repertoires overlapped largely between brain metastases and matched primaries.

The CDR3 runs 12 residues. Trimming shortened V by 6 bases and J by 4 bases, and 7 bases separated the two germline ends. The germline V gene encodes CDR1 LNHDA and CDR2 SQIVND (reference sequence). As concerns this clone: Its antigen is as yet unknown.

Clones were read by immunoSEQ multiplex PCR, and TCRdb kept only the in-frame ones, dropping some. The sample has about 2,300 clones, more than 70% seen once; the top ten hold 6.6%. Specimen: primary lung tumor tissue. The V call is TRBV19, the J call TRBJ1-5; no reliable D call. The receptor comes from a donor aged 40 or over with non-small cell lung cancer. CDR3 DNA: TGTGCCAGTAGGGACGTTAATCAGCCCCAGCATTTT. This gives the protein CASRDVNQPQHF. The whole variable domain, filled in from reference TRBV19 and TRBJ1-5, reads DGGITQSPKYLFRKEGQNVTLSCEQNLNHDAMYWYRQDPGQGLRLIYYSQIVNDFQKGDIAEGYSVSREKKESFPLTVTSAQKNPTAFYLCASRDVNQPQHFGDGTRLSIL.